This T cell receptor beta chain derives from a study of T cells in localized non-small cell lung cancer. General study findings and limits: Median detection of top 100 tumor clones in adjacent lung was 57 clones. The study linked higher blood T cell density to longer overall survival. The highest T cell clonality was in uninvolved adjacent lung, above tumor.

About this clone: Its antigen is not known.

Sequencing was performed with immunoSEQ multiplex PCR; in TCRdb, only in-frame clones are kept and a portion is missing. The sample carries about 33,000 clones, around 90% recorded once. This receptor was obtained from a man between 40 and 69 years old with stage III lung adenocarcinoma. Sequencing was performed on peripheral blood mononuclear cells, taken before any cancer treatment.

CDR3 in DNA: TGTGCCAGTAGTATAGGGGGACAGGGAGGGACTGAAGCTTTCTTT. Its translation is CASSIGGQGGTEAFF. The J gene is TRBJ1-1, the V gene TRBV19; 9 bases are a match to TRBD1. The V gene's germline CDR1 is LNHDA and CDR2 SQIVND (reference sequence). V shed 1 base, J shed 5 bases, and the junction held 5 bases outside the gene matches. This CDR3 is built from 15 residues.